This T cell receptor beta chain was found in a study of blood T cell repertoires in COVID-19. For the study at large: From the United States, Italy and Spain came samples of acute and convalescent COVID-19. PBMCs, B-cell-depleted T cells, or T cells were the source of the cDNA or gDNA that made up the material.

As originally analysed: Quantification of nucleated cells was approximated via reference gene primer amplification. The table came from immunoSEQ multiplex PCR; TCRdb's copy has only in-frame clones and leaves some out. The D gene and trimming were derived from the DNA, and the V and J assignments and clone size from that table. The sample includes some 16,000 clones, about 87% of them seen just once. The CDR3 has 15 amino acids. Looked up from germline, CDR1 is MNHEY and CDR2 is SVGEGT. The V end was cut by 2 bases, the J end by 0 bases, with 8 bases between. The sequencing sample was made of peripheral blood. The sequence was obtained from a human donor in a cohort sampled during active COVID-19. The chain employs TRBV6-2 or TRBV6-3 and TRBJ1-3, with D possibly matching TRBD1 (6 bases). This CDR3 reads CASSYGQNSGNTIYF. CDR3 DNA: TGTGCCAGCAGTTACGGACAGAACTCTGGAAACACCATATATTTT.